The source of this T cell receptor beta chain is a study of OX40 agonist ivuxolimab in advanced cancers. Study-wide context: Ivuxolimab doses were 0.01, 0.1, 0.3, 1.5, 3 or 10 mg/kg every 2 weeks. Enrolled patients in dose escalation had cancers that were hepatocellular carcinoma, melanoma, renal cell or head and neck cancer. Partial responses were achieved by three patients, one with hepatocellular carcinoma and two with cutaneous melanoma.

The CDR3 is 12 amino acids. Per the germline V gene, CDR1 is MDHEN and CDR2 is SYDVKM. Trimming left V 2 bases short and J 3 bases short, with 4 bases between. The count of this clone is one. Other DNA sequences in the sample encode the same CDR3. Any history of autoimmune disease or systemic immunosuppression disqualified patients. The repertoire was sequenced with immunoSEQ multiplex PCR; TCRdb's copy has only in-frame clones and lacks some. Here the sample spans some 110,000 clones, roughly 95% being singletons. Sequences were derived from CD4+ or CD8+ T cells sorted from blood, sampled in a trial of the OX40 agonist ivuxolimab. The TCR was taken from an adult with an advanced solid tumor such as melanoma, head and neck, liver or kidney cancer. The V call is TRBV28, the J call TRBJ1-1; no definite D call. CDR3 sequence (DNA): TGTGCCAGCAGTTTAAGGTACACTGAAGCTTTCTTT. Translated: CASSLRYTEAFF.